The clone carrying this T cell receptor beta chain was seen a handful of times. The antigen is unknown. Sample time point: persistent/refractory GD, antithyroid drugs over 5 years with positive TRAb. The authors made the TCR library using RNA they extracted from PBMCs. The peripheral blood volume drawn was around 10 milliliters, and it was collected into EDTA tubes. Germline V lookup: CDR1 MNHEY, CDR2 SMNVEV (reference sequence). The CDR3 is 14 residues long. V was clipped by 5 bases and J by 3 bases, with 14 bases between them. Combining iRepertoire HTBI primers with Arm-PCR of CDR3 regions, the authors built TCR beta libraries. TCRdb reprocessed the multiplex PCR reads with MiXCR, giving one entry per CDR3 protein. The sample shows about 450,000 distinct CDR3 sequences, about a quarter of them seen only once. This sample is part of a study of regulatory T cells in long-lasting Graves disease. Study-level findings and limits: Segments TRBV28, TRBJ1-2 and TRBJ2-5 showed preferential usage in persistent disease.

Sequences were derived from peripheral blood mononuclear cells (PBMCs), sampled when the disease was refractory, from a patient treated with antithyroid drugs. The chain combines TRBV27 with TRBJ2-7; D possibly corresponds to TRBD2 (6 bases). This sequence was found in a female donor with Graves disease. This chain's CDR3 is CASSASSANYEQYF. Written as DNA, the CDR3 is TGTGCCAGCAGTGCGTCTAGCGCGAACTACGAGCAGTACTTC.